This TCR beta chain was sequenced during a study of early T cells in non-severe SARS-CoV-2 infection. Study-wide points: Matching results from VDJdb favored anti-spike CD8 responses, leaving private and CD4 specificities undetected.

In its sample, this clonotype was seen many times. Antigen unknown. Unique molecular identifiers were affixed to single, distinct cDNA molecules. Each CDR3 protein gets one entry after TCRdb re-called the 5' RACE reads with MiXCR. The sample includes more than 20,000 distinct CDR3 sequences, around 3.9% of them seen just once. The V gene lost 6 bases and the J gene lost 5 bases, with 12 bases spanning the gap. This CDR3 has 13 amino acids. Germline CDR1 is SGHDN and CDR2 is FVKESK. The gene calls are TRBV14 and TRBJ2-3; D perhaps matches TRBD1 (6 bases). The sequencing sample was made of whole blood. The TCR originated in an adult who was a healthcare worker with PCR-confirmed SARS-CoV-2 infection or an uninfected control (not recorded which). This CDR3 reads CASRSTGIDTQYF. As DNA, the CDR3 is TGTGCCAGCAGGTCGACAGGAATAGATACGCAGTATTTT.